Presented here are 17 T cell receptor beta chains from one specimen sequenced in a study of T cells in Graves' hyperthyroidism and ophthalmopathy. RNA transcripts yielded amplified TCR beta CDR3 regions. The TCR CDR3 first-round RT-PCR relied on the HTBI primer set. TCRdb reanalysed the multiplex PCR reads using MiXCR and keeps one entry per CDR3 protein. The table includes around 500,000 distinct CDR3 sequences, approximately 14% detected once. Input material: blood. The receptors shown here come from a woman in her forties with Graves' hyperthyroidism.

This clonotype has just a few counts. The rearrangement uses TRBV28 and TRBJ1-2; 12 nucleotides line up with TRBD1. This CDR3 spans 16 amino acids. Germline values: CDR1 MDHEN, CDR2 SYDVKM. V lost 3 bases, J lost 7 bases, and 9 bases stayed unmatched. This chain's CDR3 is CASSLGGQGAVSGYTF. In nucleotides, the CDR3 is TGTGCCAGCAGTTTGGGGGGACAGGGGGCTGTAAGTGGCTACACCTTC.

The rearrangement links TRBV19 to TRBJ2-7, with D perhaps matching TRBD1 (5 bases). Germline-derived CDR1 and CDR2 are LNHDA and SQIVND (reference sequence). CDR3 size: 13 residues. V was cut by 4 bases and J by 6 bases, with 13 bases left in between. CDR3 nucleotides: TGTGCCAGTAGTAACCTTCCCAGGGCCGAGCAGTACTTC. The encoded protein is CASSNLPRAEQYF.

The rearrangement links TRBV29-1 to TRBJ2-3, with D perhaps matching TRBD1 or TRBD2 (5 bases each). The V gene lost 1 base and the J gene lost 4 bases, with 12 bases spanning the gap. This CDR3 is built from 14 residues. Looked up from germline, CDR1 is SQVTM and CDR2 is ANQGSEA. CDR3 DNA: TGCAGCGTTGAAGTGTCCGGGGCCGCAGATACGCAGTATTTT. This gives the protein CSVEVSGAADTQYF.

This clonotype was found a few times. The genes are TRBV18 and TRBJ1-4, with TRBD1 matching over 10 bases. This CDR3 has 15 residues. Losses at the gene ends were 6 bases for V and 6 bases for J; bases not matched to a gene: 7. Germline V gene lookup returns CDR1 KGHSH and CDR2 LQKENI. CDR3 loop: CASSPRQGADEKLFF. The CDR3 coding sequence is TGTGCCAGCTCCCCTAGACAGGGGGCAGATGAAAAACTGTTTTTT.

This clonotype was seen at least ten times. The V and J genes are TRBV12-3 or TRBV12-4 and TRBJ1-6; D is unresolved. The CDR3 has 13 amino acids. V lost 3 bases to trimming and J lost 9 bases, with 9 bases between them. CDR3 nucleotides: TGTGCCAGCAGTTTCCGTACGGGTTCACCCCTCCACTTT. Translated: CASSFRTGSPLHF.

In this sample, this clonotype turned up a few times. Being one base from a much bigger clone, this may be a read error. The rearrangement links TRBV20-1 to TRBJ2-5, with TRBD2 identical over 7 bases. This CDR3 contains 15 residues. CDR1 and CDR2 (germline): DFQATT, SNEGSKA (reference sequence). The chain's CDR3 is CSARGVAGEGETPYF. In nucleotides, the CDR3 is TGCAGTGCTAGAGGGGTGGCGGGAGAAGGAGAGACCCCGTACTTC.

The V call is TRBV9, the J call TRBJ2-7; no firm D call. The length of the CDR3 is 15 residues. Germline assignment: CDR1 SGDLS and CDR2 YYNGEE. The V and J ends lost 0 bases and 5 bases respectively, with 15 bases between them. The CDR3 DNA reads TGTGCCAGCAGCGTAGGTTCGACGCTCCCGAACGAGCAGTACTTC. It yields the protein CASSVGSTLPNEQYF.

This clonotype occurred many times. V and J are TRBV7-9 and TRBJ1-1; D not certain. V lost 3 bases and J lost 5, with 4 bases in between. This CDR3 spans 11 amino acids. Germline V gene sequence: CDR1 SEHNR, CDR2 FQNEAQ (reference sequence). The CDR3 reads CASSLDTEAFF. The CDR3 DNA sequence: TGTGCCAGCAGCTTGGATACTGAAGCTTTCTTT.

This clonotype has at least ten counts. V gene TRBV3-1 combines with J gene TRBJ2-1; perhaps D is TRBD1 or TRBD2 (5 bases each). Germline V lookup: CDR1 LGHDT, CDR2 YNNKEL (reference sequence). The CDR3 contains 13 residues. V gave up 4 bases and J gave up 8 bases, with 12 bases separating them. In DNA form, the CDR3 reads TGTGCCAGCAGCCTACTAGTGGGGGATGAGCAGTTCTTC. As protein: CASSLLVGDEQFF.

For this clonotype: A much larger clone lies a single base off, so this may be a read error. The chain's CDR3 is CASTPGRPWTEQYF. The CDR3 bases are TGTGCCAGCACCCCGGGCCGGCCATGGACCGAGCAGTACTTC. This sequence joins TRBV12-3 or TRBV12-4 and TRBJ2-7; no firm D call. V lost 7 bases to trimming and J lost 6 bases, with 19 bases between them. This CDR3 spans 14 amino acids.

This clonotype was counted ten times or more. The chain has TRBV28 and TRBJ2-5; TRBD2 agrees at 14 bases. The CDR3 sequence is 16 residues long. V lost 2 bases and J lost 5; bases outside the gene matches: 4. Germline CDR1 reads MDHEN; CDR2 reads SYDVKM. Here the CDR3 reads CASSLPGLAGAETQYF. The CDR3 nucleotides are TGTGCCAGCAGTTTACCGGGACTAGCGGGAGCGGAGACCCAGTACTTC.

This clonotype was seen repeatedly, ten times or more. The V and J genes are TRBV28 and TRBJ2-3, with 11 bases identical to TRBD2. Germline lookup yields CDR1 MDHEN and CDR2 SYDVKM. V lost 4 bases and J lost 2; bases outside the gene matches: 8. The CDR3 runs to 17 residues. CDR3: CASSSPRLAGTTDTQYF. The DNA of the CDR3 is TGTGCCAGCAGTTCCCCCCGACTAGCGGGAACCACAGATACGCAGTATTTT.

This clonotype was counted ten times or more. V gene TRBV29-1 combines with J gene TRBJ1-1, with 7 bases aligning to TRBD1. Per germline, CDR1 SQVTM and CDR2 ANQGSEA. CDR3 length equals 14 residues. The ends lost 5 bases at V and 7 bases at J; junction bases unmatched: 13. This CDR3 is CSVRNEGAGLEAFF. The CDR3 DNA follows: TGCAGCGTTCGGAACGAGGGGGCTGGCCTTGAAGCTTTCTTT.

This clonotype occurred a few times. The chain joins TRBV6-2 or TRBV6-3 to TRBJ2-7; D remains ambiguous. This CDR3 region has 11 residues. The V gene lost 7 bases and the J gene lost 2 bases, with 6 bases spanning the gap. The germline gives CDR1 MNHEY, CDR2 SVGEGT. Here the CDR3 DNA reads TGTGCCAGCACGCGAGCCTACGAGCAGTACTTC. Amino acids: CASTRAYEQYF.

This clonotype was observed a handful of times. The gene calls are TRBV27 and TRBJ2-5; the D call may be TRBD1 or TRBD2 (5 bases each). Germline values: CDR1 MNHEY, CDR2 SMNVEV (reference sequence). V was trimmed by 3 bases and J by 14 bases, leaving 16 bases between them. The CDR3 spans 12 residues. CDR3 sequence reads: CASSFIGDATYF. The CDR3 bases are TGTGCCAGCAGTTTTATTGGGGACGCCACATACTTC.

This chain joins TRBV4-1 and TRBJ2-2; 8 bases are a match to TRBD2. Germline V CDR1 and CDR2: MGHRA, YSYEKL. V dropped 5 bases and J dropped 1; count of bases not matched to a gene: 9. This CDR3 contains 17 residues. CDR3 in amino acids: CASSNNRLAGNTGELFF. The CDR3 DNA follows: TGCGCCAGCAGCAATAACCGGCTAGCGGGGAACACCGGGGAGCTGTTTTTT.

This clonotype was found many times. The V gene is TRBV2, the J gene TRBJ2-1; a weak D match, TRBD1 (5 bases). Germline CDR1 and CDR2: SNHLY and FYNNEI. The CDR3 totals 12 residues. V lost 11 bases to trimming and J lost 4 bases, with 12 bases between them. CDR3 DNA sequence: TGTGCCGGCCAGACAGATTACAATGAGCAGTTCTTC. Translating gives CAGQTDYNEQFF.